This T cell receptor beta chain is from a study of OX40 agonist ivuxolimab in advanced cancers. Overall study context: In this cohort, patients received ivuxolimab, an agonistic anti-OX40 (CD134) antibody.

General study results and limits: Researchers did not establish what antigens the expanded peripheral T cells target. At 0.1 to 3.0 mg/kg, CD4+ and CD8+ blood T cells expanded clonally by week 6. Patients who responded partially at 0.1-3.0 mg/kg showed clonal expansion ranking among the lowest.

This clone was seen repeatedly, ten times or more. No antigen is known for it. Method: immunoSEQ multiplex PCR; TCRdb's copy keeps in-frame clones and lacks some. Of about 62,000 clones in the sample, approximately 85% were seen once. This CDR3 comprises 12 residues. V lost 6 bases and J 10 bases, leaving 15 bases between the germline ends. Looked up from germline, CDR1 is SEHNR and CDR2 is FQNEAQ (reference sequence). The sample was CD4+ or CD8+ T cells sorted from blood, taken in a trial of the OX40 agonist ivuxolimab. The receptor was isolated from an adult with an advanced solid tumor such as melanoma, head and neck, liver or kidney cancer. This chain joins TRBV7-9 and TRBJ1-1; tentative D call: TRBD1 (6 bases). The CDR3: CASSSGAFGAFF. The CDR3 nucleotides read TGTGCCAGCAGTTCGGGGGCGTTTGGAGCTTTCTTT.